The 10 T cell receptor beta chains listed next were all sequenced from one sample in a study of identical twins. MiXCR, applied by TCRdb to the 5' RACE reads, yields one record per CDR3 protein. The sample contains hundreds of thousands of distinct CDR3 sequences, approximately 6.8% of which appear only once. These data are also associated with another study on yellow fever vaccine responses in identical twins.

The sequenced sample consisted of CD8+ T cells sorted from blood. Every receptor here comes from a woman younger than 35 in good health.

There are a few counts of this clonotype. This rearrangement joins TRBV6-5 to TRBJ2-1; a possible D gene is TRBD2 (6 bases). Between the trimmed V and J ends, which lost 2 bases and 9 bases, there was a span of 14 bases. The CDR3 length is 14 residues. Germline CDR1 and CDR2: MNHEY and SVGAGI. CDR3 coding DNA: TGTGCCAGCAGTTACACGTTACTAGCCGGTGAGCAGTTCTTC. As protein: CASSYTLLAGEQFF.

DNA for the CDR3: TGTGCCAGCAGTTTTAGTGAAACCTACGAGCAGTACTTC. Encoded protein: CASSFSETYEQYF. V gene TRBV6-2 or TRBV6-3 combines with J gene TRBJ2-7; D unclear. Trimming cost V 4 bases and J 2 bases, with 9 bases left between them. There are 13 residues in the CDR3. CDR1 MNHEY and CDR2 SVGEGT come from the germline V gene.

The V gene is TRBV5-1, the J gene TRBJ2-7; 11 bases are a match to TRBD2. Germline V gives CDR1 SGHRS, CDR2 YFSETQ. V shed 0 bases and J 1 base; nucleotides not matched to a gene: 15. The CDR3 runs to 20 residues. The CDR3 DNA is TGCGCCAGCAGCTTGGCCTCGGGACAGCCGGGACTAGCGGTTTCCTACGAGCAGTACTTC. It is translated as CASSLASGQPGLAVSYEQYF.

The rearrangement links TRBV12-3 or TRBV12-4 to TRBJ2-1; TRBD2 matches 8 bases. The CDR3 runs 16 residues. After removal of 6 bases from V and 2 bases from J, the junction contained 9 bases not matched to a gene. This CDR3 is CASSILSGSAYNEQFF. The CDR3 region has the DNA TGTGCCAGCAGCATCCTAAGCGGGAGCGCCTACAATGAGCAGTTCTTC.

This clonotype was counted ten times or more. This rearrangement joins TRBV12-3 or TRBV12-4 to TRBJ2-5; maybe TRBD1 (6 bases). The CDR3 has 15 amino acids. The V gene lost 3 bases and the J gene lost 2 bases, with 13 bases spanning the gap. Written as DNA, the CDR3 is TGTGCCAGCAGTTTTGGGGGTACAGGGCAAGAGACCCAGTACTTC. It translates to CASSFGGTGQETQYF.

This chain's CDR3 is CASSDTSGTYNEQFF. DNA for the CDR3: TGCGCCAGCAGTGATACTAGCGGGACCTACAATGAGCAGTTCTTC. The chain has TRBV10-1 and TRBJ2-1; 10 bases line up with TRBD2. The CDR3 contains 15 residues. The trim removed 3 bases at V and 2 bases at J, leaving 1 base unmatched. CDR1 and CDR2 (germline): WNHNN, SYGVQD (reference sequence).

This clonotype was detected only a few times. The V and J genes are TRBV14 and TRBJ2-1, with D unclear. The CDR3 is made up of 12 amino acids. Trimming stripped 0 bases from V and 6 bases from J, with 3 bases between. CDR1 is SGHDN, CDR2 FVKESK, per germline. The CDR3 DNA sequence: TGTGCCAGCAGCCAAGAGTCCAATGAGCAGTTCTTC. It is translated as CASSQESNEQFF.

CDR3 DNA sequence: TGTGCCAGCAGCCCCCTGACGCGGCAGGCCCTGGAGCAGTACTTC. This codes for CASSPLTRQALEQYF. V gene TRBV7-2 combines with J gene TRBJ2-7; no clear D. The germline V gene has CDR1 SGHTA and CDR2 FQGNSA. This CDR3 has 15 residues. Trimming shortened V by 5 bases and J by 7 bases, and 21 bases separated the two germline ends.

The chain couples TRBV6-5 to TRBJ2-1; D remains unclear. CDR3 length equals 12 residues. V was trimmed by 2 bases and J by 5 bases, leaving 4 bases between them. Germline assignment: CDR1 MNHEY and CDR2 SVGAGI. Written as DNA, the CDR3 is TGTGCCAGCAGTTACGGGGACAATGAGCAGTTCTTC. Protein sequence: CASSYGDNEQFF.

This clonotype was observed many times. The rearrangement links TRBV7-3 to TRBJ2-1; D tentatively reads TRBD1 or TRBD2 (5 bases each). V lost 5 bases to trimming and J lost 3 bases, with 11 bases between them. Germline V gene lookup returns CDR1 SGHTA and CDR2 FQGTGA. This CDR3 is built from 14 residues. CDR3 protein: CASSRDDSYNEQFF. The DNA of the CDR3 is TGTGCCAGCAGCAGGGACGACAGCTACAATGAGCAGTTCTTC.